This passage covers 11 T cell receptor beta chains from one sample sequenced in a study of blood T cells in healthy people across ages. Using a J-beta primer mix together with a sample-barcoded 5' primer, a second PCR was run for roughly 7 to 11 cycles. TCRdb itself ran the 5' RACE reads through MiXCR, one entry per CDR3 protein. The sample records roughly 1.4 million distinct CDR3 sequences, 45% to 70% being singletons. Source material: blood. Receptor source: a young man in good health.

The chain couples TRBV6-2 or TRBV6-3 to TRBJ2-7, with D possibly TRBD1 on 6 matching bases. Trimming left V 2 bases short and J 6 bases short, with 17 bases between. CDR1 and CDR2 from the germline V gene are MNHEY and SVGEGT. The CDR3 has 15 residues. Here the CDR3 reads CASSYATIRGPEQYF. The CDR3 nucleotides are TGTGCCAGCAGTTACGCTACCATCAGGGGCCCCGAGCAGTACTTC.

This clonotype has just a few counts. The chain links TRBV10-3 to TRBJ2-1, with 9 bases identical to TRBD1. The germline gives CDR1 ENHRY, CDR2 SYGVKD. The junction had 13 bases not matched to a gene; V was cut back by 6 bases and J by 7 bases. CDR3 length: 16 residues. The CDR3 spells CAISPADRGISNEQFF. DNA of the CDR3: TGTGCCATCAGCCCAGCCGACAGGGGGATAAGTAATGAGCAGTTCTTC.

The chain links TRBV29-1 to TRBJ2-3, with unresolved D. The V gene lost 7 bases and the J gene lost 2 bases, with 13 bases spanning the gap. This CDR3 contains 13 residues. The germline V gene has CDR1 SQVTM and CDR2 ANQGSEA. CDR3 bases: TGCAGCGGACTCCTACCCCTCACAGATACGCAGTATTTT. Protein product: CSGLLPLTDTQYF.

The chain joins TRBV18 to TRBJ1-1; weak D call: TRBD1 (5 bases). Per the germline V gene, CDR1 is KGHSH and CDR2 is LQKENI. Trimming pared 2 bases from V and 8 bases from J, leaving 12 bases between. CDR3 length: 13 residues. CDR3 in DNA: TGTGCCAGCTCACCATCGGGACGGAGGGAAGCTTTCTTT. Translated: CASSPSGRREAFF.

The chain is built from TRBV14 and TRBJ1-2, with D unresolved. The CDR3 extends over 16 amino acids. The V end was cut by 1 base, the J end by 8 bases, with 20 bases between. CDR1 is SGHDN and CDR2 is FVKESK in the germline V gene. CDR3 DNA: TGTGCCAGCAGCCAAGCGGTAGGCACAGCAGCGGGGGGCTACACCTTC. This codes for CASSQAVGTAAGGYTF.

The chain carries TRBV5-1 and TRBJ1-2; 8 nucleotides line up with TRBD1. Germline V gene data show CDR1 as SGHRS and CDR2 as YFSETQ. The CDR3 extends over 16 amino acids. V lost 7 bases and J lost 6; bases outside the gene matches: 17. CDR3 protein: CASGAGTGINTDGYTF. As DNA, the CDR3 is TGCGCCAGCGGGGCCGGGACAGGAATTAATACTGATGGCTACACCTTC.

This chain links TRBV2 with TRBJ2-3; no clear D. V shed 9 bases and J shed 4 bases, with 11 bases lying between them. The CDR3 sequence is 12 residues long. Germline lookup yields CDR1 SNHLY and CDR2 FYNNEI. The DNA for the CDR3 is TGTGCCAGGGATGATTTGTCAGATACGCAGTATTTT. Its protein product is CARDDLSDTQYF.

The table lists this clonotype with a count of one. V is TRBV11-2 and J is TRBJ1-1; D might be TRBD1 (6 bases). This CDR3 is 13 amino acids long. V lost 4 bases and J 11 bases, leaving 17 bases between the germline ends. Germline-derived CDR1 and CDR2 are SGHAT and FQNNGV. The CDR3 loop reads CASSSGDRSRAFF. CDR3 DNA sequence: TGTGCCAGCAGCTCAGGAGACAGGAGTAGGGCTTTCTTT.

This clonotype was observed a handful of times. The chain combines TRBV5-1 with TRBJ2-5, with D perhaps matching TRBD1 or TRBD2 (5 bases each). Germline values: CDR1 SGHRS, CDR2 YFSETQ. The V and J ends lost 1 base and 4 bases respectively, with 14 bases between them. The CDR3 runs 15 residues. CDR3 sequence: CASSLLEGRGETQYF. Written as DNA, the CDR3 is TGCGCCAGCAGCTTGCTTGAGGGGAGAGGAGAGACCCAGTACTTC.

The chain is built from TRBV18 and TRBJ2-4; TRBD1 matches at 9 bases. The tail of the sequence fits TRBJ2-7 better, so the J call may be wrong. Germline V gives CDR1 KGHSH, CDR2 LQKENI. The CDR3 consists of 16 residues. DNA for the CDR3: TGTGCCAGCTCTCCTGCCGGGACAGGGATGGGCTACGAGCAGTACTTC. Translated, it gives CASSPAGTGMGYEQYF.

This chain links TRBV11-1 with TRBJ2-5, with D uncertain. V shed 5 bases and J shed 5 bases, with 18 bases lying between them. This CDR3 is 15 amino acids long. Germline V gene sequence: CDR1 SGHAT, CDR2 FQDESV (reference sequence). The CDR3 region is CASSARPLPSETQYF. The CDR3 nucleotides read TGTGCCAGCAGCGCCCGACCCCTACCCTCGGAGACCCAGTACTTC. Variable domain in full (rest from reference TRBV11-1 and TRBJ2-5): EAEVAQSPRYKITEKSQAVAFWCDPISGHATLYWYRQILGQGPELLVQFQDESVVDDSQLPKDRFSAERLKGVDSTLKIQPAELGDSAMYLCASSARPLPSETQYFGPGTRLLVL.